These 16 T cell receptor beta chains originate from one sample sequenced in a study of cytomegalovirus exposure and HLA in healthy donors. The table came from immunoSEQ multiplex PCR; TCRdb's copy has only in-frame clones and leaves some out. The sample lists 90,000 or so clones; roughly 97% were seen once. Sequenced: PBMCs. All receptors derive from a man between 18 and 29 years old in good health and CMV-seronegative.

The chain's CDR3 is CASSLGDRTNYGYTF. The CDR3 bases are TGTGCCAGCAGTTTAGGGGACAGGACTAACTATGGCTACACCTTC. V and J are TRBV27 and TRBJ1-2; 8 bases agree with TRBD1. J was trimmed by 0 bases and V by 2 bases; bases with no gene match: 2. Germline V gene lookup returns CDR1 MNHEY and CDR2 SMNVEV (reference sequence). CDR3 size: 15 residues.

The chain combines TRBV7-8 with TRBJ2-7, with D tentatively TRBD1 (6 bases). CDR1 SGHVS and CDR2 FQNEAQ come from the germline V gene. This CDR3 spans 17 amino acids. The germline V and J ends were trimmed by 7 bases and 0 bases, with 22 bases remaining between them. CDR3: CASTPSIFGTNSYEQYF. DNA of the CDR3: TGTGCCAGCACCCCGTCGATCTTTGGGACAAACTCCTACGAGCAGTACTTC.

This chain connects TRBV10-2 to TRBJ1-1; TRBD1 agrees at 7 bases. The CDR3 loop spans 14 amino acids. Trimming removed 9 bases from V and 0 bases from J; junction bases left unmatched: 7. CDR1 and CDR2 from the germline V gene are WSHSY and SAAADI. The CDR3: CASRDRAVNTEAFF. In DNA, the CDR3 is TGCGCCAGTAGGGACAGAGCGGTGAACACTGAAGCTTTCTTT.

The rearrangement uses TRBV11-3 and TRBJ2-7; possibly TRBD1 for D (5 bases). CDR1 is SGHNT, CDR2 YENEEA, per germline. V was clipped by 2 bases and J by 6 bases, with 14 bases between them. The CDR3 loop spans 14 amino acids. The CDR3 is CASSLTGNQGEQYF. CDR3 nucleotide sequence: TGTGCCAGCAGCTTAACGGGTAACCAGGGCGAGCAGTACTTC.

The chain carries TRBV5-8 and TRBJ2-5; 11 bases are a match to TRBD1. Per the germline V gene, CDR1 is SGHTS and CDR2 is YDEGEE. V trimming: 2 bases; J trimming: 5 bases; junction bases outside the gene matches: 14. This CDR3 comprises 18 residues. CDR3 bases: TGTGCCAGCAGCTTCCTCCCTTTGGGACAGGGGGGTTTTGAGACCCAGTACTTC. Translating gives CASSFLPLGQGGFETQYF.

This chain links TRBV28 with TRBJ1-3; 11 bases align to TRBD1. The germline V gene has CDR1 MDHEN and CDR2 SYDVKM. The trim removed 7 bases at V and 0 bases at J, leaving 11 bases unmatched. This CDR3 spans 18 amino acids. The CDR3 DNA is TGTGCCAGCACCACGCCCCCGGGACAGGGGGACTCTGGAAACACCATATATTTT. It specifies CASTTPPGQGDSGNTIYF.

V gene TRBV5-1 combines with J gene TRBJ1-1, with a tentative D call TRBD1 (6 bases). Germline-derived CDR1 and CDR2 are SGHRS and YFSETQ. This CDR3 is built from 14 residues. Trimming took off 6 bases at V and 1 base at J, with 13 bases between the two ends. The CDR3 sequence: CASTGGSPNTEAFF. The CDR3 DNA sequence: TGCGCCAGCACTGGGGGCTCGCCGAACACTGAAGCTTTCTTT.

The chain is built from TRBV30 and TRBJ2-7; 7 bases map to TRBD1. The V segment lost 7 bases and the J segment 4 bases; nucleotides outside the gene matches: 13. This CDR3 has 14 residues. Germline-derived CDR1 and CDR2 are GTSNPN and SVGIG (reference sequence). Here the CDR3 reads CAFCSEGAFYEQYV. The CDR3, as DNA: TGTGCCTTTTGTTCCGAGGGGGCATTTTACGAGCAGTACGTC.

CDR3 protein: CASSRGQGPNQPQHF. The CDR3 nucleotides are TGTGCCAGTAGTAGAGGACAGGGGCCGAATCAGCCCCAGCATTTT. The chain couples TRBV19 to TRBJ1-5; 9 bases map to TRBD1. V shed 4 bases and J 4 bases; nucleotides not matched to a gene: 5. This CDR3 has 15 amino acids. CDR1 and CDR2 from the germline V gene are LNHDA and SQIVND (reference sequence).

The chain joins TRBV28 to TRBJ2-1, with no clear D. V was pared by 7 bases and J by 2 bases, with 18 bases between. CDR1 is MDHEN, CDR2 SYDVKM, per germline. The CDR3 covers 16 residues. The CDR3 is CASTDNSGSTYNEQFF. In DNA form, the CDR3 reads TGTGCCAGCACCGACAATTCAGGTTCTACCTACAATGAGCAGTTCTTC.

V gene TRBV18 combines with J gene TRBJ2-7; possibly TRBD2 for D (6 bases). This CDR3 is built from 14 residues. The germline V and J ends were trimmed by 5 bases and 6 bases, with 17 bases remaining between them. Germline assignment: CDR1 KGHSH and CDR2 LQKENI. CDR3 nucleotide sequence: TGTGCCAGCTCATACGGGGGATACGGCAGCGAGCAGTACGTC. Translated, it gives CASSYGGYGSEQYV.

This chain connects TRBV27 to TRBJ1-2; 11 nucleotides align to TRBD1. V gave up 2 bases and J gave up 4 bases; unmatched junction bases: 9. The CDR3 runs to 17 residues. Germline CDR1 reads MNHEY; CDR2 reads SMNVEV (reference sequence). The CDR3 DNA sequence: TGTGCCAGCAGTTTAAGCGGGACAGGGGGTTCCTCCTATGGCTACACCTTC. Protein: CASSLSGTGGSSYGYTF.

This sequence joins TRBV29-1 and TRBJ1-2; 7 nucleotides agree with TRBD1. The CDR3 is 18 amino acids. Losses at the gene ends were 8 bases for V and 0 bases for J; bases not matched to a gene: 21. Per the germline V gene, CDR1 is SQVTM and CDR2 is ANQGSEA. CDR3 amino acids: CSFRRTLSDRDTNYGYTF. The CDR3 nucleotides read TGCAGCTTCCGAAGGACTCTCTCCGACAGGGATACTAACTATGGCTACACCTTC.

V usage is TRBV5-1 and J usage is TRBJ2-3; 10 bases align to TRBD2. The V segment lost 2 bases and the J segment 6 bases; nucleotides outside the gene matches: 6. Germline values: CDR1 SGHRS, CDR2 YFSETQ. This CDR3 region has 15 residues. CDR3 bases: TGCGCCAGCAGCTTTTCTAGCGGGAGTCGTGATACGCAGTATTTT. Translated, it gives CASSFSSGSRDTQYF.

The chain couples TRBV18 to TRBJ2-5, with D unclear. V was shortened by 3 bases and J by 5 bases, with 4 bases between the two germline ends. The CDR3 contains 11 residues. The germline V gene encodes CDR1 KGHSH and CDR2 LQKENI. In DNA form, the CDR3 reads TGTGCCAGCTCACCCGGTGAGACCCAGTACTTC. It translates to CASSPGETQYF.

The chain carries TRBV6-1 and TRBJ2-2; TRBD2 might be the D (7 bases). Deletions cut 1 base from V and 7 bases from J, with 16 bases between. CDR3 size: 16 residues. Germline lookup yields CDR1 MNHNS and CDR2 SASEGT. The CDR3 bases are TGTGCCAGCAGTGAAGGAGGAGGACTAGGGGGCGGGGAGCTGTTTTTT. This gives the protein CASSEGGGLGGGELFF.